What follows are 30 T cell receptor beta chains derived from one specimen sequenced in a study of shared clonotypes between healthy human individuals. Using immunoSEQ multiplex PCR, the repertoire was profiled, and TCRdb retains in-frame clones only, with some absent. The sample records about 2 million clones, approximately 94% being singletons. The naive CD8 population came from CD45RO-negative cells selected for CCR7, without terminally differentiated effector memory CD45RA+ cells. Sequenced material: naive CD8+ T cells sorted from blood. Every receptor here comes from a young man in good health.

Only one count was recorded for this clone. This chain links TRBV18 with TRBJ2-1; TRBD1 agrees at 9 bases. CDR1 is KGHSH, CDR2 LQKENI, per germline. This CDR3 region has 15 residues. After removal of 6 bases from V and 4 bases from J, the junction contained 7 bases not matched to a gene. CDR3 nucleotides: TGTGCCAGCTCTCCCGACAGGGGGTATTACAATGAGCAGTTCTTC. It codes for CASSPDRGYYNEQFF.

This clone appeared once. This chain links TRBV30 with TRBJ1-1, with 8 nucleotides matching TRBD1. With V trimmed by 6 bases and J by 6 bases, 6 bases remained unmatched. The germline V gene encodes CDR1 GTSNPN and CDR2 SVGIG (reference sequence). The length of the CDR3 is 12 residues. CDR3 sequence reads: CACYRGLPEAFF. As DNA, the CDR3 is TGTGCCTGCTACAGGGGGTTACCTGAAGCTTTCTTT.

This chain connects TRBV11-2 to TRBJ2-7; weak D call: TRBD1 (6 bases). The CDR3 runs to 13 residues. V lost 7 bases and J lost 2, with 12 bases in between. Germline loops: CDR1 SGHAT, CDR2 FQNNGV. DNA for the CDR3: TGTGCCAGCAATTACAGGGAAGCCTACGAGCAGTACTTC. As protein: CASNYREAYEQYF. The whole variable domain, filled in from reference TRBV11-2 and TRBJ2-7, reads EAGVAQSPRYKIIEKRQSVAFWCNPISGHATLYWYQQILGQGPKLLIQFQNNGVVDDSQLPKDRFSAERLKGVDSTLKIQPAKLEDSAVYLCASNYREAYEQYFGPGTRLTVT.

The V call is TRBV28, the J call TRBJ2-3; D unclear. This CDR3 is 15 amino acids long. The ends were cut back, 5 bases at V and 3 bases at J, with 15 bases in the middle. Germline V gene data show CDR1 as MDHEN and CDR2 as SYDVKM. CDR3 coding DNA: TGTGCCAGCAGTCCCCTACAGAGTTCGACAGATACGCAGTATTTT. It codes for CASSPLQSSTDTQYF.

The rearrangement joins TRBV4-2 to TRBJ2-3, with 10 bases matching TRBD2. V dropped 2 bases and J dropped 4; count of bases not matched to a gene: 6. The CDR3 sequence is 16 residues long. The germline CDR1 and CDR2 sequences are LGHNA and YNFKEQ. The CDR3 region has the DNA TGTGCCAGCAGCCAAACTCTAGCGGGAGAAGCAGATACGCAGTATTTT. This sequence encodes CASSQTLAGEADTQYF.

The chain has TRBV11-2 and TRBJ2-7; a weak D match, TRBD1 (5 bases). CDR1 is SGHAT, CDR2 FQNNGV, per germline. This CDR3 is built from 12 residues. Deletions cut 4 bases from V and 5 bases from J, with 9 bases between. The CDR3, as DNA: TGTGCCAGCAGCTCCAGGGTGCACGAGCAGTACTTC. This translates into CASSSRVHEQYF.

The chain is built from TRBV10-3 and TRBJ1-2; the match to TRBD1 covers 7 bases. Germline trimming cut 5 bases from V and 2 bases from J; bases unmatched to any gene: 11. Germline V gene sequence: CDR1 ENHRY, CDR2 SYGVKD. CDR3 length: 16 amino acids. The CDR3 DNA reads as TGTGCCATCAGTATACGGGAACAGGGGCAGAACTATGGCTACACCTTC. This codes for CAISIREQGQNYGYTF.

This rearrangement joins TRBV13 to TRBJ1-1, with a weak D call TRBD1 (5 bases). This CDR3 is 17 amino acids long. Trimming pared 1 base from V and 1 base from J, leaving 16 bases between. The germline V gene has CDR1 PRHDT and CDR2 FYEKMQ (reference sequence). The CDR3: CASSLAAWGRGNTEAFF. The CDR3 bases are TGTGCCAGCAGCTTAGCCGCCTGGGGGAGAGGGAACACTGAAGCTTTCTTT.

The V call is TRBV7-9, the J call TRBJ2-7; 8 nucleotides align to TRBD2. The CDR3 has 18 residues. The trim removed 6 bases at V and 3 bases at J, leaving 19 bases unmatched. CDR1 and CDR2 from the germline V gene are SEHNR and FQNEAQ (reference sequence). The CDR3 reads CASSSAGAGDSPDYEQYF. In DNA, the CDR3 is TGTGCCAGCAGTTCAGCTGGAGCGGGAGACTCCCCCGACTACGAGCAGTACTTC.

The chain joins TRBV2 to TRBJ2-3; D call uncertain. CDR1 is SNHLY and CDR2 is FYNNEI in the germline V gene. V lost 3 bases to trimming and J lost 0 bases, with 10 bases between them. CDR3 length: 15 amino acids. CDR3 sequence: CASSDEYLSTDTQYF. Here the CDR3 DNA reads TGTGCCAGCAGTGACGAGTACTTAAGCACAGATACGCAGTATTTT.

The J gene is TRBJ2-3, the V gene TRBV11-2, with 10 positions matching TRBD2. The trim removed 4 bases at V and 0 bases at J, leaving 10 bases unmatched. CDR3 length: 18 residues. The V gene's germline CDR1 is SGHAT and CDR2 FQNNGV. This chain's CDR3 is CASSYHSGGTISTDTQYF. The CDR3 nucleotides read TGTGCCAGCAGCTATCATAGCGGGGGGACTATTAGCACAGATACGCAGTATTTT. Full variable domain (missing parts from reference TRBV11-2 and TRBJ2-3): EAGVAQSPRYKIIEKRQSVAFWCNPISGHATLYWYQQILGQGPKLLIQFQNNGVVDDSQLPKDRFSAERLKGVDSTLKIQPAKLEDSAVYLCASSYHSGGTISTDTQYFGPGTRLTVL.

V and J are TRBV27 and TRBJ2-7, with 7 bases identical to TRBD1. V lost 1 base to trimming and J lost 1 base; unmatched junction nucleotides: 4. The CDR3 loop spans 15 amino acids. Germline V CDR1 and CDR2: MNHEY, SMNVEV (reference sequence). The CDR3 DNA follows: TGTGCCAGCAGTTTATTCAGGGGGTTATCCTACGAGCAGTACTTC. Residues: CASSLFRGLSYEQYF.

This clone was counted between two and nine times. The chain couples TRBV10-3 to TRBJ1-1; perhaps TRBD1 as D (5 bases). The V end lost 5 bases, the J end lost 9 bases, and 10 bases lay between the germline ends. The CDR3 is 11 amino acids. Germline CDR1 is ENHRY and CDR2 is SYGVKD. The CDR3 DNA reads TGTGCCATCAGTCCGGGGCGCAAAGCTTTCTTT. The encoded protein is CAISPGRKAFF.

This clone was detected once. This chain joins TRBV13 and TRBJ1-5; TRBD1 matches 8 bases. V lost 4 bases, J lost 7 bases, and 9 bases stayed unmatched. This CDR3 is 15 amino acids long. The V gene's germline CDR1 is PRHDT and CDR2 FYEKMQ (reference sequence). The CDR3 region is CASSSSTGAKQPQHF. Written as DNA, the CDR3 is TGTGCCAGCAGCTCTTCGACAGGGGCTAAGCAGCCCCAGCATTTT. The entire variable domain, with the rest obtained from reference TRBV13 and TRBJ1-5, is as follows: AAGVIQSPRHLIKEKRETATLKCYPIPRHDTVYWYQQGPGQDPQFLISFYEKMQSDKGSIPDRFSAQQFSDYHSELNMSSLELGDSALYFCASSSSTGAKQPQHFGDGTRLSIL.

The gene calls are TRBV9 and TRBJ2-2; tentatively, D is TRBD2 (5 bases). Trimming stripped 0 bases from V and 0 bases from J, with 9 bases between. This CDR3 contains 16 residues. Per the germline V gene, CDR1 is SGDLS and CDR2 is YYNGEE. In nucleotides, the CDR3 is TGTGCCAGCAGCGTAGAGGGAGACCCGAACACCGGGGAGCTGTTTTTT. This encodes CASSVEGDPNTGELFF. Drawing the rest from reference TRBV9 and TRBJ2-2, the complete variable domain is DSGVTQTPKHLITATGQRVTLRCSPRSGDLSVYWYQQSLDQGLQFLIQYYNGEERAKGNILERFSAQQFPDLHSELNLSSLELGDSALYFCASSVEGDPNTGELFFGEGSRLTVL.

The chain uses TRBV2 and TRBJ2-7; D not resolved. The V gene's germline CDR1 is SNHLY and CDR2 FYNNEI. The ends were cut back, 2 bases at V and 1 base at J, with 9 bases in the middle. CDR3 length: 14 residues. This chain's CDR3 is CASSESVGSYEQYF. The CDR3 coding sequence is TGTGCCAGCAGTGAAAGCGTGGGTTCCTACGAGCAGTACTTC.

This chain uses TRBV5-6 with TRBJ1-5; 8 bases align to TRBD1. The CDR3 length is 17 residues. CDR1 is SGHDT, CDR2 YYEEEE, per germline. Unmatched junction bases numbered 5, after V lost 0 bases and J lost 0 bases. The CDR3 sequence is CASSLATGAHSNQPQHF. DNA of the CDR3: TGTGCCAGCAGCTTGGCGACAGGGGCTCATAGCAATCAGCCCCAGCATTTT.

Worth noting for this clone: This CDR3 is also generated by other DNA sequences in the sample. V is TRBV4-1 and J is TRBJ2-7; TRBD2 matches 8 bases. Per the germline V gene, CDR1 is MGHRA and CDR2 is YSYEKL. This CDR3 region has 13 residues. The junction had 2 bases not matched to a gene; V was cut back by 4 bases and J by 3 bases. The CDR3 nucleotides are TGCGCCAGCAGCCTCACTAGCGGCTACGAGCAGTACTTC. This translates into CASSLTSGYEQYF.

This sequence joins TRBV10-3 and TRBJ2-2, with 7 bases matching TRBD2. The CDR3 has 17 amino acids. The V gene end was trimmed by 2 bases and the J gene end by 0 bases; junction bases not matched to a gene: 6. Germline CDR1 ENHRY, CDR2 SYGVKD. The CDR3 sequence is CAISEPWGGPNTGELFF. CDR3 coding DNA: TGTGCCATCAGTGAGCCCTGGGGAGGGCCGAACACCGGGGAGCTGTTTTTT.

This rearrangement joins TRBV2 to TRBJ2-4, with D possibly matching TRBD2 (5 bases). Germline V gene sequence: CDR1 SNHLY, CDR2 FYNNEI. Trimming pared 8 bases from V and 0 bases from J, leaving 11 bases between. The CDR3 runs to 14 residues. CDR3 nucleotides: TGTGCCAGCGAAGAGGACTTAGCCAAAAACATTCAGTACTTC. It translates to CASEEDLAKNIQYF. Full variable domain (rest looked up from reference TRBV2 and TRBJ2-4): EPEVTQTPSHQVTQMGQEVILRCVPISNHLYFYWYRQILGQKVEFLVSFYNNEISEKSEIFDDQFSVERPDGSNFTLKIRSTKLEDSAMYFCASEEDLAKNIQYFGAGTRLSVL.

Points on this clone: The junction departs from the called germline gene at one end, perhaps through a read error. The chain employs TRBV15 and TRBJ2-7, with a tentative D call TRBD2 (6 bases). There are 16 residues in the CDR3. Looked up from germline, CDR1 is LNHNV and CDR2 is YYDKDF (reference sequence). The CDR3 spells CATSRDSAGIDYEQYF. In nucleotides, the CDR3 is TGTGCCACCAGCCGAGACTCGGCGGGGATAGACTACGAGCAGTACTTC.

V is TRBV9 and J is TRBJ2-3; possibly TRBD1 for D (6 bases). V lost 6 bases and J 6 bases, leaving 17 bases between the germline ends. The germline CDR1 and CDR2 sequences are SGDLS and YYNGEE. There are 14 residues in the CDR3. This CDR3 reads CASTRDKLGDTQYF. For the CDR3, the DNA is TGTGCCAGCACTAGGGACAAACTGGGGGATACGCAGTATTTT.

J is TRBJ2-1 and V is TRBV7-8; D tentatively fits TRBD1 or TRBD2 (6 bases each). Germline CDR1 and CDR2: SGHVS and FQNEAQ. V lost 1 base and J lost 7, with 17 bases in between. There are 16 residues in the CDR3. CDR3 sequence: CASSLEGGLVRNEQFF. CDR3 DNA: TGTGCCAGCAGCTTAGAAGGGGGGCTAGTAAGAAATGAGCAGTTCTTC.

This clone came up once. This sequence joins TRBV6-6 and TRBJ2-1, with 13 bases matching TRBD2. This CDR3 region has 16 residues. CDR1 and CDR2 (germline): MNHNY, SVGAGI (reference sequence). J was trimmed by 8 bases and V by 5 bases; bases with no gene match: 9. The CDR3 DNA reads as TGTGCCAGCAGTCCTCGGACTAGCGGGAGTATAGATGAGCAGTTCTTC. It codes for CASSPRTSGSIDEQFF.

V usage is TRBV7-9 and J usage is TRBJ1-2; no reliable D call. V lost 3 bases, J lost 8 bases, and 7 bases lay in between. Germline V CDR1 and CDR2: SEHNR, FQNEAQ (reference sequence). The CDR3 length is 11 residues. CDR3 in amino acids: CASSFGRGYTF. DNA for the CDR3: TGTGCCAGCAGCTTCGGACGAGGCTACACCTTC.

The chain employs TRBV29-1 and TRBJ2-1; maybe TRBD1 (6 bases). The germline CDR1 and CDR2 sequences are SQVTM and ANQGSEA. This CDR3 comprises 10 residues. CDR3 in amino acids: CTAVGTEQFF. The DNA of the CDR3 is TGCACCGCCGTAGGGACAGAGCAGTTCTTC.

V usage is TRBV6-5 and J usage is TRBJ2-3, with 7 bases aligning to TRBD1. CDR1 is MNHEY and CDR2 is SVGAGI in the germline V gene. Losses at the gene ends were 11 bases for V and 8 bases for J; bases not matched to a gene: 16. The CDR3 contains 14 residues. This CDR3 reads CACRGQRFPGTQYF. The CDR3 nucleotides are TGTGCCTGCCGGGGACAGAGATTTCCGGGTACGCAGTATTTT.

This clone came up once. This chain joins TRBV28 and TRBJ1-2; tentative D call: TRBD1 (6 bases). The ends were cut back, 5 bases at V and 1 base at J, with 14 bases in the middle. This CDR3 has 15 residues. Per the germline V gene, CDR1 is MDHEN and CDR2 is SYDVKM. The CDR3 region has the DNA TGTGCCAGCAGTCCCCTGACAGGAGATAACTATGGCTACACCTTC. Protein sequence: CASSPLTGDNYGYTF.

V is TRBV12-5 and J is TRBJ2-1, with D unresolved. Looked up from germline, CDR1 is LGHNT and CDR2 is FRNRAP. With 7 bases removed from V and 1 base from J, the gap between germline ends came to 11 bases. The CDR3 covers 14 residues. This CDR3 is CASVQLSSYNEQFF. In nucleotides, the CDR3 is TGTGCTAGTGTTCAACTCAGTTCCTACAATGAGCAGTTCTTC.

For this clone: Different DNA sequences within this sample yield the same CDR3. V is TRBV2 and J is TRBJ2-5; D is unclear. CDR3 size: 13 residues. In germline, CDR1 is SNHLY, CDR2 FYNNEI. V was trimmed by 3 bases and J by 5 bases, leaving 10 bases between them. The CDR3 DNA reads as TGTGCCAGCAGTGAGGGCACAGAGGAGACCCAGTACTTC. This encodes CASSEGTEETQYF.